The text below deals with one T cell receptor (beta chain). Per the authors' pipeline: Estimation of nucleated cell counts relied on the amplification of reference gene primers. Method: immunoSEQ multiplex PCR; TCRdb's copy keeps in-frame clones and lacks some. Clone size and V and J calls were adopted from that table, with D and trimming inferred from the DNA. This table holds some 32,000 clones, about nine tenths found once. V trimming: 7 bases; J trimming: 6 bases; junction bases outside the gene matches: 9. Germline CDR1 MNHEY, CDR2 SVGAGI. This CDR3 region has 15 residues. These data originate in a study of blood T cell repertoires in COVID-19.

The receptor's source is a man aged 55 to 70 with active COVID-19. Sequencing used peripheral blood. V gene TRBV6-5 combines with J gene TRBJ1-5; the match to TRBD1 covers 10 bases. The CDR3 region is CASTLDRGSGQPQHF. DNA for the CDR3: TGTGCCAGCACCCTGGACAGGGGGTCTGGTCAGCCCCAGCATTTT.